This T cell receptor (beta chain) comes out of a study of blood T cell repertoires in COVID-19. Assay: immunoSEQ multiplex PCR; the TCRdb copy retains only in-frame clones and omits some. The data hold about 200,000 clones, with roughly nine tenths observed a single time. Germline V gene lookup returns CDR1 LGHDT and CDR2 YNNKEL (reference sequence). This CDR3 comprises 12 residues. V lost 1 base, J lost 7 bases, and 8 bases lay in between. The receptor was derived from a man between 60 and 75 years old with COVID-19, enrolled during active disease. Source material: peripheral blood. The chain employs TRBV3-1 (or the pseudogene TRBV3-2) and TRBJ2-7; maybe TRBD2 (5 bases). The CDR3 coding sequence is TGTGCCAGCAGCCAAGCTAGCCGGGAGCAGTACTTC. Protein: CASSQASREQYF.